The TCR beta chain described here comes from a study of shared clonotypes between healthy human individuals. Comments on this clone: What it binds is not known.

Study findings and constraints: Few donors restricted represented genetic and exposure-history diversity.

Germline V gene sequence: CDR1 SEHNR, CDR2 FQNEAQ (reference sequence). Trimming removed 3 bases at V and 2 bases at J, with 16 bases between. This CDR3 spans 17 amino acids. The genomic DNA of each subset was split evenly across several immunoSEQ plates. Assay: immunoSEQ multiplex PCR; the TCRdb copy retains only in-frame clones and omits some. The sample lists 2,500,000 or so clones, over 85% seen once, with around 0.37% in the top ten. V and J are TRBV7-9 and TRBJ2-2, with D possibly TRBD2 on 5 matching bases. Specimen: naive CD4+ T cells from PBMCs. Specified subset: CD45RA+ positively selected. The TCR sequence derives from a man between 18 and 35 years old in good health. Some clones in this sample may be carry-over from other donors' samples. The DNA for the CDR3 is TGTGCCAGCAGCTTCCCCGTAGCGAATGGCAACACCGGGGAGCTGTTTTTT. Its protein product is CASSFPVANGNTGELFF.